The entry below describes one T cell receptor (beta chain). The sample belongs to a study of monozygotic twins with inflammatory bowel disease. This CDR3 spans 15 amino acids. CDR1 SGHTA and CDR2 FQGTGA come from the germline V gene. The template-switching step introduced UMIs that carried a 6-nucleotide sample barcode. TCRdb re-called the 5' RACE reads; every CDR3 protein appears as one record, without DNA. Its clone listing holds some 450,000 distinct CDR3 sequences. The sequence came from a human donor with ulcerative colitis or Crohn's disease, or a healthy co-twin of an affected twin (not recorded which). Specimen: blood. The chain uses TRBV7-3 and TRBJ2-3; TCRdb lists TRBD2, though no DNA is available to test this call. The CDR3 region is CASGSGTPSTDTQYF.